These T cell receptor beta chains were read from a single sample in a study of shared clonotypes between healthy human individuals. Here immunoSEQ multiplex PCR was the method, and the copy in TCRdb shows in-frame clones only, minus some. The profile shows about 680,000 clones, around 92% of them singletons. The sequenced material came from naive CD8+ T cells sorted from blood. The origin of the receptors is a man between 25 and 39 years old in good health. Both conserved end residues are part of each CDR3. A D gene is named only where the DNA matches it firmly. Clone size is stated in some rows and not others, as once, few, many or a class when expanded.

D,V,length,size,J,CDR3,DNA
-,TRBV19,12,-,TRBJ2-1,CASSIQGNEQFF,TGTGCCAGTAGTATCCAGGGAAATGAGCAGTTCTTC
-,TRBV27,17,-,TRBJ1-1,CASSSGSLYEGETEAFF,TGTGCCAGCAGTTCAGGGTCCCTCTACGAGGGGGAGACTGAAGCTTTCTTT
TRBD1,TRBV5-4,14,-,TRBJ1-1,CASSTRQGRTEAFF,TGTGCCAGCAGCACCCGACAGGGTCGAACTGAAGCTTTCTTT
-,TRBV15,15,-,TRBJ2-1,CATSRVRESYNEQFF,TGTGCCACCAGCAGAGTTAGGGAGTCCTACAATGAGCAGTTCTTC
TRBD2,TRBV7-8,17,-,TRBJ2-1,CASSSAGTSGSYNEQFF,TGTGCCAGCAGCTCTGCCGGGACTAGCGGTTCCTACAATGAGCAGTTCTTC
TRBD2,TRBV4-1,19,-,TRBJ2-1,CASSQSGLAGQSSYNEQFF,TGCGCCAGCAGCCAATCGGGACTAGCGGGCCAAAGCTCCTACAATGAGCAGTTCTTC
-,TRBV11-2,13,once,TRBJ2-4,CASSLDSVDIQYF,TGTGCCAGCAGCTTAGATAGTGTGGACATTCAGTACTTC
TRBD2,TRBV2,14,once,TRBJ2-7,CASSDSREYYEQYF,TGTGCCAGCAGTGATTCGCGGGAGTACTACGAGCAGTACTTC
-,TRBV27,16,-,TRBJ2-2,CASSLYKTGNTGELFF,TGTGCCAGCAGTTTATATAAGACGGGGAACACCGGGGAGCTGTTTTTT
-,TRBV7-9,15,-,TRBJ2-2,CASSLAGRASGELFF,TGTGCCAGCAGCTTAGCGGGCAGGGCCTCCGGGGAGCTGTTTTTT
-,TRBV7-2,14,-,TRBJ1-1,CASSFVATSEEAFF,TGTGCCAGCAGCTTCGTGGCGACCTCGGAGGAAGCTTTCTTT
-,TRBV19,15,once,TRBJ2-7,CASSIWSGRGHEQYF,TGTGCCAGTAGTATATGGTCGGGCAGGGGACACGAGCAGTACTTC
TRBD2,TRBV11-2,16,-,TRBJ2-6,CASSLSGRAGANVLTF,TGTGCCAGCAGCCTCTCGGGGAGGGCTGGGGCCAACGTCCTGACTTTC
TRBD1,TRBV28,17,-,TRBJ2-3,CASSLFRTGIGTDTQYF,TGTGCCAGCAGTTTATTCAGGACAGGGATTGGCACAGATACGCAGTATTTT
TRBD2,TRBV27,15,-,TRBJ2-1,CASNPGTSGRNEQFF,TGTGCCAGCAATCCCGGGACTAGCGGGAGAAATGAGCAGTTCTTC
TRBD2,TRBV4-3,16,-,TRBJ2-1,CASSQDRGRAYNEQFF,TGCGCCAGCAGCCAAGACCGCGGGAGGGCCTACAATGAGCAGTTCTTC
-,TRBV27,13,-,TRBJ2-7,CASSLTDTYEQYF,TGTGCCAGCAGTCTGACGGATACCTACGAGCAGTACTTC
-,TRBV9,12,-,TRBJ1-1,CASSALNTEAFF,TGTGCCAGCTCGGCGTTGAACACTGAAGCTTTCTTT
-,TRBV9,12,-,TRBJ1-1,CASSARGTEAFF,TGTGCCAGCAGCGCCCGGGGGACTGAAGCTTTCTTT
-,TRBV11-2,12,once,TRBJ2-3,CASSLEGDTQYF,TGTGCCAGCAGCCTAGAAGGGGATACGCAGTATTTT
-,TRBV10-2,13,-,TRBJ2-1,CGTGDFLYNEQFF,TGCGGCACAGGGGACTTTTTATACAATGAGCAGTTCTTC
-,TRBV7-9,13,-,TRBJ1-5,CASSSWDLQPQHF,TGTGCCAGCAGCTCCTGGGACCTTCAGCCCCAGCATTTT
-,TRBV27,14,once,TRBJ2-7,CASSLARGDYEQYF,TGTGCCAGCAGTTTAGCGCGGGGAGACTACGAGCAGTACTTC
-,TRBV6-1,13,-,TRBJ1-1,CASSEGSETEAFF,TGTGCCAGCAGTGAAGGGTCGGAGACTGAAGCTTTCTTT
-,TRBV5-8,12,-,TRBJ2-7,CASSLPFYEQYF,TGTGCCAGCAGTCTTCCTTTCTACGAGCAGTACTTC
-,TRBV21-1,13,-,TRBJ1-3,CASPQGSLNTIYF,TGTGCCAGTCCGCAGGGGTCGTTAAACACCATATATTTT
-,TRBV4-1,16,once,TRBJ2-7,CASSQEPTGEGYEQYF,TGCGCCAGCAGCCAAGAACCCACAGGGGAGGGCTACGAGCAGTACTTC
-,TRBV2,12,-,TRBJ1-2,CASRGTVYGYTF,TGTGCCAGCAGGGGGACGGTCTATGGCTACACCTTC
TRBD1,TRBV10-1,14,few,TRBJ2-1,CASSLPGTGNEQFF,TGCGCCAGCAGCCTGCCTGGGACAGGGAATGAGCAGTTCTTC
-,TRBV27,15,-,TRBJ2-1,CASSHRMTSANEQFF,TGTGCCAGCAGTCACCGGATGACGTCCGCCAATGAGCAGTTCTTC
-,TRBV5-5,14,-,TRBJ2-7,CASSRDFVGYEQYF,TGTGCCAGCAGCAGGGACTTCGTGGGCTACGAGCAGTACTTC
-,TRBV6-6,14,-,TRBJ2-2,CASKAQGGTGELFF,TGTGCCAGCAAGGCGCAGGGTGGAACCGGGGAGCTGTTTTTT
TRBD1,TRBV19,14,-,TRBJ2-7,CASSFGTGVYEQYF,TGTGCCAGTAGTTTCGGGACAGGGGTTTACGAGCAGTACTTC
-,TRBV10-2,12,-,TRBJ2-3,CASTAGADTQYF,TGCGCCAGCACGGCGGGCGCAGATACGCAGTATTTT
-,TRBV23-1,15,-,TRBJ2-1,CASRGLAETYNEQFF,TGCGCCAGCCGGGGGCTAGCGGAGACCTACAATGAGCAGTTCTTC
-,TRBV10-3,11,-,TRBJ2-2,CAIQRPGELFF,TGTGCCATCCAACGGCCCGGGGAGCTGTTTTTT
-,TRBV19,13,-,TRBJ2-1,CASSWTVPNEQFF,TGTGCCAGTAGTTGGACTGTGCCCAATGAGCAGTTCTTC
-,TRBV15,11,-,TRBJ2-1,CATSSTGKEFF,TGTGCCACCAGCAGTACTGGAAAGGAGTTCTTC
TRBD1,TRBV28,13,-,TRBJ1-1,CASSGTGSTEAFF,TGTGCCAGCAGCGGGACAGGGTCCACTGAAGCTTTCTTT
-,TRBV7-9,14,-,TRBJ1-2,CASSLSGVRYGYTF,TGTGCCAGCAGCTTGTCAGGGGTACGATATGGCTACACCTTC
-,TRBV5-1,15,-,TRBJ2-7,CASSLGEAGAYEQYF,TGCGCCAGCAGCTTGGGGGAGGCTGGGGCCTACGAGCAGTACTTC
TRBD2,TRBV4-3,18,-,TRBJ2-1,CASSQVASRETPYNEQFF,TGCGCCAGCAGCCAAGTTGCATCGCGGGAGACGCCCTACAATGAGCAGTTCTTC
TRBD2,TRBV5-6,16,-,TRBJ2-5,CATNDWPGTSVQTQYF,TGTGCCACCAACGATTGGCCGGGGACTAGCGTCCAGACCCAGTACTTC
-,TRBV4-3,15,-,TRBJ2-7,CASSPDLGLSYEQYF,TGCGCCAGCAGCCCGGACCTGGGTTTATCCTACGAGCAGTACTTC
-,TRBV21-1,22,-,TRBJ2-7,CASSKKIPAKVWHSLSSYEQYF,TGTGCCAGCAGCAAAAAAATTCCCGCGAAAGTCTGGCACTCACTATCATCCTACGAGCAGTACTTC
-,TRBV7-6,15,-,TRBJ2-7,CASSHTHPPATEQYF,TGTGCCAGCAGCCACACCCACCCCCCGGCTACCGAGCAGTACTTC
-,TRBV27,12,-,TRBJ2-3,CASSLTGDTQYF,TGTGCCAGCAGTCTAACAGGGGATACGCAGTATTTT
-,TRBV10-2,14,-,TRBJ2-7,CASLPRESGDEQYF,TGCGCCAGCCTACCCAGGGAATCAGGGGACGAGCAGTACTTC